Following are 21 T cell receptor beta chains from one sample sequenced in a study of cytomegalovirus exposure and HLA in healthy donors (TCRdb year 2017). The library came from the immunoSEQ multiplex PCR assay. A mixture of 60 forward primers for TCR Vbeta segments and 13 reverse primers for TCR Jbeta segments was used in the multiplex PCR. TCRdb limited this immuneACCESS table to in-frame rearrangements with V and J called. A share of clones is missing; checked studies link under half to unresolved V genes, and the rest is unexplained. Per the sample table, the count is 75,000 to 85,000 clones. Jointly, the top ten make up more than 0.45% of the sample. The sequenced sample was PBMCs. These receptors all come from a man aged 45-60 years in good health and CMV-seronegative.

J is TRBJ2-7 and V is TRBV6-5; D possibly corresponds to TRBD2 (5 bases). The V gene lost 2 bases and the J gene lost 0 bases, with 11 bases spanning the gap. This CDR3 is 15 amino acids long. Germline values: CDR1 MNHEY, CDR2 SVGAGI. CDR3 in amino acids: CASSYRGSRSYEQYF. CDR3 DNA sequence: TGTGCCAGCAGTTACAGAGGGTCCCGCTCCTACGAGCAGTACTTC.

Here the CDR3 DNA reads TGTGCCAGAAGCTTGGGCTTTCCTACAGCCTACGAGCAGTACTTC. This encodes CARSLGFPTAYEQYF. The chain carries TRBV5-3 and TRBJ2-7; D call uncertain. TRBV5-3 is known as an ORF, though its function is uncertain. V dropped 0 bases and J dropped 2 bases, with 12 bases sitting between them. This CDR3 is built from 15 residues.

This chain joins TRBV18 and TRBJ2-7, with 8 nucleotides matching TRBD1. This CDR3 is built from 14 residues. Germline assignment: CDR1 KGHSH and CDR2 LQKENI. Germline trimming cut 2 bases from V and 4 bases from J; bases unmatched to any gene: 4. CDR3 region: CASSPDRGAYEQYF. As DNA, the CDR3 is TGTGCCAGCTCACCAGACAGGGGAGCGTACGAGCAGTACTTC.

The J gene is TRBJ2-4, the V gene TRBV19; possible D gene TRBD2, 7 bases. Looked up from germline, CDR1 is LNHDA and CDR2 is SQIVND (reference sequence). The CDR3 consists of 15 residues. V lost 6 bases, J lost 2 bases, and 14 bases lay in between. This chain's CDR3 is CASRQGGGPKNIQYF. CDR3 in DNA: TGTGCCAGTAGACAAGGGGGGGGTCCCAAAAACATTCAGTACTTC. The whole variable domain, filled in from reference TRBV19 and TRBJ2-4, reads DGGITQSPKYLFRKEGQNVTLSCEQNLNHDAMYWYRQDPGQGLRLIYYSQIVNDFQKGDIAEGYSVSREKKESFPLTVTSAQKNPTAFYLCASRQGGGPKNIQYFGAGTRLSVL.

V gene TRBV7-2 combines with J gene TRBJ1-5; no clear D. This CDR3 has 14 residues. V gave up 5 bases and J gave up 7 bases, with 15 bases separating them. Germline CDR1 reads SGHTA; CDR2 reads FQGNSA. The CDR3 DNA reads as TGTGCCAGCAGCCGATCGGTTTCGGGACAGCCCCAGCATTTT. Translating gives CASSRSVSGQPQHF.

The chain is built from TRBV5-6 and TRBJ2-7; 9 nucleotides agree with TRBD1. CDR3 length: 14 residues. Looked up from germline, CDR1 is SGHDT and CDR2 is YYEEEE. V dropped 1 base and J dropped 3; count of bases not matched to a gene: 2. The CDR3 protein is CASSLLGQGYEQYF. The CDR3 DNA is TGTGCCAGCAGCTTGTTGGGACAGGGCTACGAGCAGTACTTC.

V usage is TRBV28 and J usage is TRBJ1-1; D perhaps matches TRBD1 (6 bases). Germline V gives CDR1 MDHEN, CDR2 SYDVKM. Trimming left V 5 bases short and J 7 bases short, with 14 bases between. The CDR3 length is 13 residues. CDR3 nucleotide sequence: TGTGCCAGCAGTCCACCCACAGGGTTTGAAGCTTTCTTT. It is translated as CASSPPTGFEAFF.

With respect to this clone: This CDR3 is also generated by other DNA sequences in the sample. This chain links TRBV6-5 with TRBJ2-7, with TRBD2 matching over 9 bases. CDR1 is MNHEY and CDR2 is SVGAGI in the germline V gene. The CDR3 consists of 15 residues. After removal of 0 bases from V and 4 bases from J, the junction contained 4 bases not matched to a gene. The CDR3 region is CASSYSRGGAYEQYF. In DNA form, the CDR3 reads TGTGCCAGCAGTTACTCCCGCGGGGGGGCTTACGAGCAGTACTTC.

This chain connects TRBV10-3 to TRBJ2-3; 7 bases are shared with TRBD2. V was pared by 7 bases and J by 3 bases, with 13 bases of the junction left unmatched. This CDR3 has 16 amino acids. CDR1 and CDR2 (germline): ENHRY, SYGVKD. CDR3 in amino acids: CAITRSRGGGTDTQYF. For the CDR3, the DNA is TGTGCCATCACCCGATCCCGCGGGGGAGGAACAGATACGCAGTATTTT.

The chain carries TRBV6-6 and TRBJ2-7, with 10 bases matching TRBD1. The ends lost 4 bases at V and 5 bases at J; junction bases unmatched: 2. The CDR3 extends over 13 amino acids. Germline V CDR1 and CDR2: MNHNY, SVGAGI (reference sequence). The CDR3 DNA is TGTGCCAGCAGTTCCGGGACAGGGGACGAGCAGTACTTC. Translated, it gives CASSSGTGDEQYF.

The CDR3 bases are TGTGCCAGTAGTATAAGGGGGCGCGTGAACACTGAAGCTTTCTTT. Protein sequence: CASSIRGRVNTEAFF. The V call is TRBV19, the J call TRBJ1-1, with 7 bases aligning to TRBD1. CDR1 and CDR2 (germline): LNHDA, SQIVND (reference sequence). V was pared by 2 bases and J by 0 bases, with 3 bases of the junction left unmatched. The CDR3 is 15 residues long.

The CDR3 loop reads CASSLQEGNTEAFF. The CDR3 nucleotides read TGTGCCAGCAGCTTACAGGAGGGGAACACTGAAGCTTTCTTT. The rearrangement joins TRBV11-1 to TRBJ1-1; no clear D gene. V was cut by 2 bases and J by 1 base, with 8 bases left in between. This CDR3 contains 14 residues. CDR1 and CDR2 from the germline V gene are SGHAT and FQDESV (reference sequence).

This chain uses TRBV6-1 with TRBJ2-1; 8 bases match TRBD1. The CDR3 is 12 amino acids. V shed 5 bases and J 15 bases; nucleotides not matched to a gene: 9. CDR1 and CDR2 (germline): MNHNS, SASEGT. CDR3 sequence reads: CASSLRQGRWFF. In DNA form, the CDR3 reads TGTGCCAGCAGTCTTCGACAGGGGAGATGGTTCTTC.

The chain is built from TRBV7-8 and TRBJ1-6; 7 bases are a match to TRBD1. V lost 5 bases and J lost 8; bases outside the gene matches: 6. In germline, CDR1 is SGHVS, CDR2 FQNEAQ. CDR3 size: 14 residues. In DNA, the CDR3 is TGTGCCAGCAGCGAACGACAGGGAGATTCACCCCTCCACTTT. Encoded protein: CASSERQGDSPLHF.

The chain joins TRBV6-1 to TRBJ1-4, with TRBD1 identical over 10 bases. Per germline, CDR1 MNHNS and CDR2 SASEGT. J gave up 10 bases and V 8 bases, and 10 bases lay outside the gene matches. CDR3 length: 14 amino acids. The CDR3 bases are TGTGCCAGCTTACGGACAGGGGGTGAGGCAAAACTGTTTTTT. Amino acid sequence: CASLRTGGEAKLFF.

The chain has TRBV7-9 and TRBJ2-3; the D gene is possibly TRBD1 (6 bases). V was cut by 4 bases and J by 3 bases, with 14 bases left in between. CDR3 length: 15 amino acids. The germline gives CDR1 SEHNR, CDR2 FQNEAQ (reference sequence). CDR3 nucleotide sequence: TGTGCCAGCAGCTACCAAGGACAGCCAACAGATACGCAGTATTTT. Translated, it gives CASSYQGQPTDTQYF.

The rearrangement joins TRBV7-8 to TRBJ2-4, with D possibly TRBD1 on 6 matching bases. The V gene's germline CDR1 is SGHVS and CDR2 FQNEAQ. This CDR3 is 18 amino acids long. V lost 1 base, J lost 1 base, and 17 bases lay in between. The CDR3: CASSLGPLTGLAKNIQYF. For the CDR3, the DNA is TGTGCCAGCAGCTTAGGACCGCTAACAGGGCTGGCCAAAAACATTCAGTACTTC.

Written as DNA, the CDR3 is TGCGCCAGCAGGGTGGCAAGGGGGAACACTGAAGCTTTCTTT. This encodes CASRVARGNTEAFF. V and J are TRBV5-1 and TRBJ1-1, with D perhaps TRBD1 (5 bases). In germline, CDR1 is SGHRS, CDR2 YFSETQ. This CDR3 is built from 14 residues. Trimming removed 5 bases at V and 1 base at J, with 12 bases between.

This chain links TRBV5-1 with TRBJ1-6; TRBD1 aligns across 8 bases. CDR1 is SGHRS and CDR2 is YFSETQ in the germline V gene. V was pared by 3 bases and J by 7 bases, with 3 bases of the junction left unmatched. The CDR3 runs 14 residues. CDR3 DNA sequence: TGCGCCAGCAGCTCGGGACAGGAGAATTCACCCCTCCACTTT. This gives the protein CASSSGQENSPLHF. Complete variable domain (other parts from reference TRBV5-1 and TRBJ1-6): KAGVTQTPRYLIKTRGQQVTLSCSPISGHRSVSWYQQTPGQGLQFLFEYFSETQRNKGNFPGRFSGRQFSNSRSEMNVSTLELGDSALYLCASSSGQENSPLHFGNGTRLTVT.

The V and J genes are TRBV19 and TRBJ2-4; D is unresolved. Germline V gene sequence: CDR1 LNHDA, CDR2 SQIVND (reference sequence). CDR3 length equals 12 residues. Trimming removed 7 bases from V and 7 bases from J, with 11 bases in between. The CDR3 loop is CASTQDSNIQYF. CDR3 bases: TGTGCCAGTACTCAGGATTCTAACATTCAGTACTTC.

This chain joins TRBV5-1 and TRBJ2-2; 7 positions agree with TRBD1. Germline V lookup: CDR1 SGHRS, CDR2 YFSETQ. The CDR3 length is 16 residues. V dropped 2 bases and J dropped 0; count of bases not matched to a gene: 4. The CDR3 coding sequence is TGCGCCAGCAGCTTTGGGCAGGGGGCGAACACCGGGGAGCTGTTTTTT. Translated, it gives CASSFGQGANTGELFF.